This TCR beta chain was sequenced during a study of T cell changes during pregnancy in multiple sclerosis. The protocol was immunoSEQ multiplex PCR, while the TCRdb copy is restricted to in-frame clones and leaves out a portion. The sample contains 20,000 to 25,000 clones, 80% to 90% of which appear only once. Germline V gives CDR1 SQVTM, CDR2 ANQGSEA. This CDR3 is built from 12 residues. Trimming shortened V by 1 base and J by 5 bases, and 9 bases separated the two germline ends. The origin of this receptor is a female donor in good health, enrolled as a control in a pregnancy study. Sequenced material: CD8+ T cells from peripheral blood mononuclear cells, taken in the second trimester of pregnancy. The chain is built from TRBV29-1 and TRBJ2-7; D possibly corresponds to TRBD1 (7 bases). For the CDR3, the DNA is TGCAGCGTTGAAGCAGGGGGGAACGAGCAGTACTTC. This translates into CSVEAGGNEQYF.